This TCR beta chain emerged from a study of shared clonotypes between healthy human individuals. Whole-study context: Per donor, CD8 memory used one plate, CD8 naive used two, CD4 memory used three and CD4 naive used three. Study results and limitations: The naive CD4 repertoires of a handful of donors were compared, and approximately 5% of clonotypes were shared.

The germline V and J ends were trimmed by 5 bases and 6 bases, with 16 bases remaining between them. The germline V gene has CDR1 SNHLY and CDR2 FYNNEI. The CDR3 contains 14 residues. Terminally differentiated effector memory CD45RA+ cells were excluded by CCR7 positive selection of CD45RO-negative cells. Recent acute infections and vaccinations were absent in the healthy HIV-negative adult donors. Sorted subsets were amplified in replicate PCRs using 200 to 250 ng DNA, 32,000 or so T cell genomes. The data were produced by immunoSEQ multiplex PCR, yet TCRdb's version contains in-frame clones alone and is incomplete. The data contain about 2.1 million clones, under 95% of them seen just once; the ten biggest clones take up 1.5% to 2%. On this clone itself: The antigen remains undetermined.

This TCR came from a man between 18 and 35 years old in good health. Some clones in this sample may be carry-over from other donors' samples. This chain connects TRBV2 to TRBJ1-1; no reliable D call. Sequencing was carried out using naive CD8+ T cells from PBMCs. The CDR3 coding sequence is TGTGCCAGCAGTCCGGACGGCCTGGTAGCTGAAGCTTTCTTT. It encodes CASSPDGLVAEAFF.